The rows below give T cell receptor beta chains drawn from one sample of a study of post-analysis software for immune sequencing data. TCRdb redid the calling of the PCR reads with MiXCR, one entry per CDR3 protein. In the table there are about 200,000 distinct CDR3 sequences, about 30% of which are singletons. Material: blood. All receptors come from a girl younger than 18 with multiple sclerosis. CDR3s include the opening cysteine and the closing phenylalanine or tryptophan. The order of the fields is V gene, J gene, clone size, D gene, CDR3 DNA, CDR3 protein. A D gene is named only where the DNA matches it firmly. For some rows the clone size is stated as once, few or many, or as a class when expanded; others skip it.

>TRBV7-3|TRBJ2-1|NA|TRBD2
TGTGCCAGCAGCTTAAGGTTGGGCGGGGGGGCTGTCACCGAGCAGTTCTTC
CASSLRLGGGAVTEQFF
>TRBV14|TRBJ1-4|NA|NA
TGTGCCAGCAGCCACGGGGTCCTTAAGGAAAAACTGTTTTTT
CASSHGVLKEKLFF
>TRBV30|TRBJ2-6|NA|NA
TGTGCCTCAAAGGAGGGCTCTGGGGCCAACGTCCTGACTTTC
CASKEGSGANVLTF
>TRBV10-2|TRBJ1-2|many|TRBD1
TGCGCCAGCAGTGAGGACAGGGGGAACTATGGCTACACCTTC
CASSEDRGNYGYTF
>TRBV2|TRBJ2-5|NA|NA
TGTGCCAGCAGTGAAGGACAGTCCATAGGAGAAGAGACCCAGTACTTC
CASSEGQSIGEETQYF
>TRBV5-1|TRBJ2-3|NA|TRBD1
TGCGCCAGCAGCGGGGACAGATCTAGCACAGATACGCAGTATTTT
CASSGDRSSTDTQYF
>TRBV7-3|TRBJ2-1|NA|TRBD2
TGTGCCAGCAGCCCGGGGGGAAATGAGCAGTTCTTC
CASSPGGNEQFF
>TRBV7-9|TRBJ2-1|many|TRBD2
TGTGCCAGCAGCCGCACGACTAGCGGGAGGTCGGATGAGCAGTTCTTC
CASSRTTSGRSDEQFF
>TRBV7-2|TRBJ2-5|NA|TRBD1
TGTGCCAGCAGCTCATCTAGGGGGCGTTGGGAGACCCAGTACTTC
CASSSSRGRWETQYF
>TRBV5-1|TRBJ1-6|few|NA
TGCGCCAGCAGCTTGGAGGTCGTGACAGGCGATTCACCCCTCCACTTT
CASSLEVVTGDSPLHF
>TRBV7-3|TRBJ2-7|many|NA
TGTGCCAGCAGCTTGGGCGGTGGAAACTCCTACGAGCAGTACTTC
CASSLGGGNSYEQYF
>TRBV14|TRBJ2-7|few|TRBD2
TGTGCCAGCAGCCAAGCCGGGACTCCCGGGGGGGCCCAGTACTTC
CASSQAGTPGGAQYF
>TRBV6-2/TRBV6-3|TRBJ2-1|few|TRBD2
TGTGCCAGCAGTTACTCTAGCGGGATCCTGGATGAGCAGTTCTTC
CASSYSSGILDEQFF
>TRBV2|TRBJ1-6|NA|NA
TGTGCCGGCAGTAGGTGGGATTCACCCCTCCACTTT
CAGSRWDSPLHF
>TRBV5-1|TRBJ1-2|NA|NA
TGCGCCAGCAGCCCCCGGCAGGCCGACTACACCTTC
CASSPRQADYTF
>TRBV4-2|TRBJ1-1|few|TRBD1
TGTGCCAGCAGCCCCCAGCAGGGGGGCGCATATGAAGCTTTCTTT
CASSPQQGGAYEAFF
>TRBV29-1|TRBJ1-2|NA|NA
TGCAGCGTCCACGCCCCTGGTGGCTACACCTTC
CSVHAPGGYTF
>TRBV20-1|TRBJ2-5|many|TRBD1
TGCAGTGCTACGAAGGACAGGGGTCAAGAGACCCAGTACTTC
CSATKDRGQETQYF
>TRBV20-1|TRBJ1-2|few|NA
TGCAGTGCTAGAGGGCCAGGGCAGATTCATGGCTACACCTTC
CSARGPGQIHGYTF
>TRBV20-1|TRBJ1-6|many|NA
TGCAGTGCTAGAGTGAAGGGAGGCTCCTATAATTCACCCCTCCACTTT
CSARVKGGSYNSPLHF
>TRBV18|TRBJ1-5|NA|NA
TGTGCCAGCTCAGCCGGGACGCTCCTTAGCAATCAGCCCCAGCATTTT
CASSAGTLLSNQPQHF
>TRBV27|TRBJ1-5|NA|NA
TGTGCCAGCAGTTTTTCCCCAGGGGACGAGCCCCAGCATTTT
CASSFSPGDEPQHF
>TRBV28|TRBJ2-1|few|TRBD2
TGTGCCAGCAGAGCCCCTAGCGGGAGTGGGTTACGGCAGTTCTTC
CASRAPSGSGLRQFF
>TRBV6-2/TRBV6-3|TRBJ2-4|NA|NA
TGTGCCAGCAGTTACAAGCTTGGGGGCATTCAGTACTTC
CASSYKLGGIQYF
>TRBV12-3/TRBV12-4|TRBJ2-7|NA|NA
TGTGCCAGCAGCCGGAGCCCCCGGTCCGAGCAGTACTTC
CASSRSPRSEQYF
>TRBV10-2|TRBJ1-2|NA|NA
TGCGCCAGCAGGGGTTCGGCGACCAGCCGCGGCTACACCTTC
CASRGSATSRGYTF
>TRBV11-2|TRBJ2-7|NA|TRBD1
TGTGCCAGCAGCTTAAGCCCGGGACAGGGCCACGAGCAGTACTTC
CASSLSPGQGHEQYF
>TRBV27|TRBJ2-1|NA|NA
TGTGCCAGCAGTTTCCTTCCGAGCTCCTACAATGAGCAGTTCTTC
CASSFLPSSYNEQFF
>TRBV29-1|TRBJ1-1|NA|TRBD1
TGCAGCGTTGTAAAGGGGGACAGGGGATGGCCAAACACTGAAGCTTTCTTT
CSVVKGDRGWPNTEAFF
>TRBV6-5|TRBJ2-7|few|NA
TGTGCCAGCAGTTACAGGTCGACATCCGGCGGTTCCTACGAGCAGTACTTC
CASSYRSTSGGSYEQYF
>TRBV6-6|TRBJ2-2|NA|NA
TGTGCCAGCAGTTACACACACAGCTATGGCTACACCGGGGAGCTGTTTTTT
CASSYTHSYGYTGELFF
>TRBV29-1|TRBJ2-5|many|TRBD2
TGCAGCCCTAAAGGGGGACTAGCGGGCGGTAAAGAGACCCAGTACTTC
CSPKGGLAGGKETQYF
>TRBV20-1|TRBJ2-5|many|NA
TGCAGTGCTAGAGCGGGGGCGCGGGAGACCCAGTACTTC
CSARAGARETQYF
>TRBV7-9|TRBJ1-6|NA|NA
TGTGCCGGCAGCACATCATATTCACCCCTCCACTTT
CAGSTSYSPLHF
>TRBV6-6|TRBJ2-4|NA|NA
TGTGCCAGCAGTTACGTTATCGGGGCCGGGGCCAAAAACATTCAGTACTTC
CASSYVIGAGAKNIQYF
>TRBV29-1|TRBJ1-1|many|NA
TGCAGCGTTGAAGGGCGGGCAGGGGCTAGGAAGACTGAAGCTTTCTTT
CSVEGRAGARKTEAFF
>TRBV7-3|TRBJ1-6|few|NA
TGTGCCAGCACCAAAGATGGCTCACCCCTCCACTTT
CASTKDGSPLHF
>TRBV20-1|TRBJ1-2|NA|NA
TGCAGTGCTAGAGATAGCAGGGCGGCACCCTCTAACTATGGCTACACCTTC
CSARDSRAAPSNYGYTF
>TRBV5-1|TRBJ1-4|NA|TRBD1
TGCGCCAGCAGCTTGGGGGCCGGAGGGGGCGGCGAAAAACGGTTTTTT
CASSLGAGGGGEKRFF
>TRBV5-1|TRBJ2-7|few|NA
TGCGCCAGCAGCTTGGTGGGGCCAGGGGTATCCTACGAGCAGTACTTC
CASSLVGPGVSYEQYF
>TRBV7-9|TRBJ2-1|many|NA
TGTGCCAGCAGCCGCAGATTAAATGAGCAGTTCTTC
CASSRRLNEQFF
>TRBV6-1|TRBJ2-3|many|NA
TGTGCCAGCAGCGAGACGCAAAGCGGGCCTTCCACAGATACGCAGTATTTT
CASSETQSGPSTDTQYF
>TRBV5-1|TRBJ1-1|few|NA
TGCGCCAGCAGCTTGGGGACACAGAACACTGAAGCTTTCTTT
CASSLGTQNTEAFF
>TRBV11-2|TRBJ2-2|once|TRBD2
TGTGCCAGCAGTCAAACTAGCGGGGGGCGAACCGGGGAGCTGTTTTTT
CASSQTSGGRTGELFF
>TRBV2|TRBJ1-1|NA|NA
TGTGCCAGCAGGGGGGAGGTGCACACTGAAGCTTTCTTT
CASRGEVHTEAFF
>TRBV28|TRBJ2-7|many|NA
TGTGCCAGCAGTTTTTGGCAGGTTAGTTACGAGCAGTACTTC
CASSFWQVSYEQYF
>TRBV6-1|TRBJ2-7|many|NA
TGTGCCAGCAGGGATACGGGACTCCTCTACGAGCAGTACTTC
CASRDTGLLYEQYF
>TRBV6-5|TRBJ2-7|NA|NA
TGTGCCGGCAGTTACTCTGCGGGGCAGGTGACCTACGAGCAGTACTTC
CAGSYSAGQVTYEQYF
>TRBV5-1|TRBJ1-1|NA|TRBD1
TGCGCCAGCAGCCCGACAGGGAGATCGAACACTGAAGCTTTCTTT
CASSPTGRSNTEAFF
>TRBV27|TRBJ2-1|few|TRBD2
TGTGCCAGCTCGGTCGGGACTAGCGCCGACAATGAGCAGTTCTTC
CASSVGTSADNEQFF
>TRBV2|TRBJ1-2|few|NA
TGTGCCAGCAGTGACGTAACAGGGAGCTATGGCTACACCTTC
CASSDVTGSYGYTF
>TRBV18|TRBJ2-2|NA|NA
TGTGCCAGCTCACCCCAACTACAAAGGGCGAAAACCGGGGAGCTGTTTTTT
CASSPQLQRAKTGELFF
>TRBV3-1|TRBJ1-6|NA|NA
TGTGCCAGCAGCCCGAGGGGGATAGAGGATTCACCCCTCCACTTT
CASSPRGIEDSPLHF
>TRBV20-1|TRBJ1-2|NA|TRBD1
TGCAGTGCTCCGCGACAGGGCTCTAACTATGGCTACACCTTC
CSAPRQGSNYGYTF
>TRBV29-1|TRBJ2-5|many|NA
TGCAGCGTCTCAGGCGGACCGTCGGGGTTTTCCGAGACCCAGTACTTC
CSVSGGPSGFSETQYF
>TRBV2|TRBJ2-6|NA|NA
TGTGCCAGCAGTAAACAGGGCTCTGGGGCCAACGTCCTGACTTTC
CASSKQGSGANVLTF
>TRBV20-1|TRBJ2-7|NA|NA
TGCAGCGAAAAAGGGTGGCTGGACTACGAGCAGTACTTC
CSEKGWLDYEQYF
>TRBV7-2|TRBJ2-3|many|TRBD2
TGTGCCAGCAGCTCCCGGACTAGCGGGGGTGCAGATACGCAGTATTTT
CASSSRTSGGADTQYF
>TRBV15|TRBJ2-1|NA|NA
TGTGCCACCAGCAGAGCACAACTAGCTATCGAGCAGTTCTTC
CATSRAQLAIEQFF
>TRBV20-1|TRBJ2-1|many|TRBD2
TGCAGTGCTAGGGGTTCCTTTAGCGGGGGGCTCTACAATGAGCAGTTCTTC
CSARGSFSGGLYNEQFF